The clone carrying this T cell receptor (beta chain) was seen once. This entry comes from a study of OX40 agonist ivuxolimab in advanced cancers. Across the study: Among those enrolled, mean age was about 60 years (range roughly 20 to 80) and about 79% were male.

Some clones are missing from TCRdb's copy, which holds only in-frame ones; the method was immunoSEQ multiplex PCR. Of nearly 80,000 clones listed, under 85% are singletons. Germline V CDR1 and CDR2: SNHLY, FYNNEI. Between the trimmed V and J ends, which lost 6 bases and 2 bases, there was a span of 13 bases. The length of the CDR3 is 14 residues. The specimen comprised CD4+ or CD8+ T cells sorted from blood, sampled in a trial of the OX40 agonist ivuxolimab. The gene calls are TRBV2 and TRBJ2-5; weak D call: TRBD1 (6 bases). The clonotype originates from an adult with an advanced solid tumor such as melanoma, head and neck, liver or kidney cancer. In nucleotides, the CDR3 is TGTGCCAGCAGGGTAGGGACATCTCAAGAGACCCAGTACTTC. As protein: CASRVGTSQETQYF.